This entry describes one T cell receptor beta chain. Different DNA sequences within this sample yield the same CDR3. V gave up 1 base and J gave up 7 bases; unmatched junction bases: 4. The CDR3 spans 15 residues. The germline gives CDR1 MNHEY, CDR2 SVGAGI. Under the authors' procedure: Estimation of nucleated cell counts relied on the amplification of reference gene primers. The assay was immunoSEQ multiplex PCR, and TCRdb's table has in-frame clones only and misses some. That table gives V, J and clone size, and the DNA gave D and trimming. The sample holds 72,000 or so clones, about 90% seen once. The record originates from a study of blood T cell repertoires in COVID-19. Overall study context: Sources were T cells, B-cell-depleted T cells, or PBMCs; the material itself was cDNA or gDNA.

V and J are TRBV6-5 and TRBJ1-6; 7 nucleotides match TRBD1. Specimen: peripheral blood. This receptor was identified in a man in his sixties with acute or convalescent COVID-19. The CDR3 loop is CASSYLSRGNSPLHF. CDR3 coding DNA: TGTGCCAGCAGTTACTTGTCCAGGGGGAATTCACCCCTCCACTTT.